Presented here are 18 T cell receptor beta chains from one specimen sequenced in a study of blood T cells in healthy people across ages. The second PCR ran about 6 to 12 cycles with a sample-barcoded 5' primer and J-beta primers. TCRdb independently ran MiXCR on the 5' RACE reads; one entry per CDR3 protein. The sample contains approximately 780,000 distinct CDR3 sequences, around a quarter of which appear only once. The same sample was also used in a study of T cells of mothers and their children.

Sequenced: blood. The receptors shown here come from a boy younger than 18 in good health.

V and J are TRBV6-5 and TRBJ2-1, with no clear D. V shed 0 bases and J shed 7 bases, with 10 bases lying between them. CDR1 and CDR2 from the germline V gene are MNHEY and SVGAGI. The CDR3 is 14 amino acids. In DNA, the CDR3 is TGTGCCAGCAGTTACTCTGAACGTAAAAATGAGCAGTTCTTC. Translated, it gives CASSYSERKNEQFF.

The chain carries TRBV7-9 and TRBJ2-5; D unresolved. The CDR3 runs 14 residues. The V end was cut by 2 bases, the J end by 5 bases, with 12 bases between. Germline V CDR1 and CDR2: SEHNR, FQNEAQ (reference sequence). The CDR3: CASSLNPLRETQYF. In DNA form, the CDR3 reads TGTGCCAGCAGCTTAAATCCTCTCCGGGAGACCCAGTACTTC.

This clonotype occurred once. The gene calls are TRBV11-2 and TRBJ2-2; 7 nucleotides match TRBD1. CDR1 is SGHAT, CDR2 FQNNGV, per germline. The V segment lost 6 bases and the J segment 7 bases; nucleotides outside the gene matches: 14. This CDR3 has 16 amino acids. DNA of the CDR3: TGTGCCAGCAGACCCCTCAGGGGGAGTTTAGGCGGGGAGCTGTTTTTT. Encoded protein: CASRPLRGSLGGELFF.

This chain joins TRBV7-8 and TRBJ2-5; D call uncertain. Germline V gives CDR1 SGHVS, CDR2 FQNEAQ. The CDR3 sequence is 15 residues long. Trimming took off 1 base at V and 5 bases at J, with 14 bases between the two ends. The DNA of the CDR3 is TGTGCCAGCAGCTTAGATAGGTCCGGATGGGAGACCCAGTACTTC. It translates to CASSLDRSGWETQYF.

The count of this clonotype is one. The rearrangement uses TRBV12-3 or TRBV12-4 and TRBJ1-2, with D possibly being TRBD1 (5 bases). V was shortened by 7 bases and J by 4 bases, with 19 bases between the two germline ends. The CDR3 extends over 15 amino acids. The DNA for the CDR3 is TGTGCCAGCACCGAAGGGGCCGACGGCCCCTATGGCTACACCTTC. Amino acids: CASTEGADGPYGYTF.

This clonotype occurred a few times. The chain uses TRBV2 and TRBJ2-4; D not certain. CDR3 size: 16 residues. The germline V gene encodes CDR1 SNHLY and CDR2 FYNNEI. The ends were cut back, 2 bases at V and 1 base at J, with 12 bases in the middle. CDR3 DNA: TGTGCCAGCAGTGAACGGTCCCTTGGGGCCAAAAACATTCAGTACTTC. It translates to CASSERSLGAKNIQYF.

J is TRBJ2-7 and V is TRBV12-3 or TRBV12-4; D is uncertain. Deletions cut 4 bases from V and 5 bases from J, with 9 bases between. The CDR3 sequence is 12 residues long. CDR3 in DNA: TGTGCCAGCAGTTACCCGAGGAACGAGCAGTACTTC. Its protein product is CASSYPRNEQYF.

This clonotype showed up just a few times. The chain couples TRBV6-6 to TRBJ2-1, with unresolved D. The CDR3 contains 12 residues. V dropped 2 bases and J dropped 9 bases, with 8 bases sitting between them. Germline assignment: CDR1 MNHNY and CDR2 SVGAGI (reference sequence). The CDR3: CASSYPDGEQFF. The CDR3, as DNA: TGTGCCAGCAGTTACCCTGACGGTGAGCAGTTCTTC.

The genes are TRBV4-2 and TRBJ2-1; D not resolved. The V and J ends lost 5 bases and 5 bases respectively, with 10 bases between them. Germline loops: CDR1 LGHNA, CDR2 YNFKEQ. CDR3 size: 13 residues. CDR3 protein: CASSSDLNNEQFF. In nucleotides, the CDR3 is TGTGCCAGCAGCAGTGACCTAAACAATGAGCAGTTCTTC.

In its sample, this clonotype was seen a few times. This chain uses TRBV3-1 with TRBJ2-2; tentatively, D is TRBD1 or TRBD2 (6 bases each). The germline gives CDR1 LGHDT, CDR2 YNNKEL (reference sequence). The CDR3 runs to 16 residues. Trimming removed 2 bases at V and 0 bases at J, with 10 bases between. The CDR3 nucleotides read TGTGCCAGCAGCCAATTTGGGGGGCCGAACACCGGGGAGCTGTTTTTT. Residues: CASSQFGGPNTGELFF.

This clonotype appeared a few times. The chain has TRBV6-5 and TRBJ1-4; D gene unclear. Germline CDR1 MNHEY, CDR2 SVGAGI. Trimming shortened V by 0 bases and J by 11 bases, and 13 bases separated the two germline ends. The CDR3 loop spans 14 amino acids. CDR3 amino acids: CASSYSISSNKLFF. The CDR3 nucleotides read TGTGCCAGCAGTTACTCAATTTCGAGCAACAAACTGTTTTTT.

The V and J genes are TRBV7-9 and TRBJ1-4; tentatively, D is TRBD1 (6 bases). V gave up 3 bases and J gave up 5 bases, with 13 bases separating them. The CDR3 totals 15 residues. The germline CDR1 and CDR2 sequences are SEHNR and FQNEAQ (reference sequence). CDR3 amino acids: CASSLEDRFNEKLFF. The CDR3 DNA is TGTGCCAGCAGCTTGGAAGACAGGTTCAATGAAAAACTGTTTTTT.

V is TRBV29-1 and J is TRBJ1-5, with 7 nucleotides matching TRBD1. Trimming removed 5 bases from V and 4 bases from J; junction bases left unmatched: 5. Germline loops: CDR1 SQVTM, CDR2 ANQGSEA. The length of the CDR3 is 13 residues. CDR3 amino acids: CSVRDSHNQPQHF. The DNA for the CDR3 is TGCAGCGTTCGGGACAGCCATAATCAGCCCCAGCATTTT.

Comment on this clonotype: A much larger clone differs by one base, so this may be a read error. The rearrangement uses TRBV12-3 or TRBV12-4 and TRBJ1-5, with a possible D match to TRBD1 (6 bases). Trimming stripped 6 bases from V and 0 bases from J, with 9 bases between. The CDR3 loop spans 14 amino acids. CDR3 sequence: CASSPGDSNQPQHF. CDR3 coding DNA: TGTGCCAGCAGCCCAGGGGATAGCAATCAGCCCCAGCATTTT.

The chain has TRBV12-3 or TRBV12-4 and TRBJ1-2; TRBD1 is a possible D gene (5 bases). The CDR3 is made up of 15 amino acids. V lost 6 bases and J lost 2, with 16 bases in between. The CDR3 DNA sequence: TGTGCCAGCAGCATCCCAGGGCGGGAGAACTATGGCTACACCTTC. Translated: CASSIPGRENYGYTF.

About this clonotype: Germline is not matched at one junction end, which may reflect a read error. The chain is built from TRBV12-3 or TRBV12-4 and TRBJ1-4; D may be TRBD1 (6 bases). The CDR3 sequence is 15 residues long. CDR3 sequence: CGSSPTGSNKGKPFF. The CDR3 DNA reads TGTGGCAGCAGTCCCACAGGGTCTAACAAGGGAAAACCGTTTTTT.

The J gene is TRBJ1-2, the V gene TRBV20-1, with a tentative D call TRBD1 (6 bases). Per germline, CDR1 DFQATT and CDR2 SNEGSKA (reference sequence). The CDR3 extends over 15 amino acids. V lost 1 base, J lost 4 bases, and 16 bases lay in between. CDR3 bases: TGCAGTGCTAGAGGACCCACAGGGACTAGCTATGGCTACACCTTC. It translates to CSARGPTGTSYGYTF.

CDR3 residues: CASRETSGSTYNEQFF. The CDR3 DNA follows: TGTGCCAGCAGAGAAACTAGCGGGAGCACATACAATGAGCAGTTCTTC. V and J are TRBV6-1 and TRBJ2-1; 11 bases align to TRBD2. CDR1 and CDR2 from the germline V gene are MNHNS and SASEGT. This CDR3 region has 16 residues. The V and J ends lost 6 bases and 4 bases, in that order; junction bases with no gene match: 8.